This entry describes one T cell receptor (beta chain). It lacks a known antigen. No quality values exist for individual bases; no much larger clone is one base distant. These data originate in a study of blood T cell repertoires in COVID-19 (dated by TCRdb to about 2020). Concerning the study at large: Samples covering the acute and convalescent phases of COVID-19 were provided by collaborators in the United States, Italy and Spain. The prospective study material was composed of cDNA or gDNA derived from T cells, B-cell-depleted T cells, or PBMCs. Subjects who had been exposed to COVID-19, were actively infected with it, or had recovered from it provided the deeply sampled blood TCRbeta repertoires that made up the dataset. The repertoires were made available in a free public database intended to serve as a resource for research on the immune response to SARS-CoV-2. Samples came from the ongoing ImmuneRACE study (first 160 participants) plus 1,254 subjects from 6 global collaborators. Sample metadata almost always included a de-identified subject ID, COVID-19 status, age in years and sex. Where HLA class I and class II types were available, the types were taken from metadata supplied by the sample provider, not from assay-based typing.

Overall study results and their limits: The quantity of clinical and demographic metadata differed by source and by participant and was supplied without curation.

Participants in the prospective study were enrolled through a virtual design, were aged roughly 18 to 100 years, and lived in approximately 24 United States geographic areas. In the prospective study, cohorts were assigned on the basis of participant-reported clinical history obtained from a screening survey and a study questionnaire. For ImmuneRACE Cohort 3, a participant was defined as recovered based on two consecutive negative NP/OP PCR tests, clearance by a healthcare professional, or resolution of symptoms. Each participant in the prospective study had whole blood, serum and a nasopharyngeal or oropharyngeal swab collected by mobile phlebotomists. Additional blood draws and questionnaires over an approximately two-month period could optionally be provided by prospective study participants. Before DNA extraction, prospective study blood samples were shipped either frozen or at room temperature.

The immunoSEQ Assay, a bias-controlled multiplex PCR, was used to amplify TCRbeta CDR3 regions from genomic DNA. The study's own analysis went as follows. Within the assay, amplification of reference gene primers was used to estimate how many nucleated cells each sample contained. To quantify the absolute abundance of each unique TCRbeta CDR3 rearrangement, sequence reads were collapsed and filtered. For each sample, productive Simpson clonality was calculated by taking the square root of Simpson's diversity index across productive rearrangements. TCRdb took this table from immuneACCESS and kept in-frame rearrangements with V and J called. Such tables lack part of the clones; where checked against another copy, unresolved V genes explain under half of the gap, and the rest is unexplained. V and J calls plus clone size are reproduced from that table; the DNA served to infer D and trimming. The sample records fewer than 600,000 clones, 88% of which are singletons. Less than 2% of the sample is held by the ten biggest clonotypes.

In the germline V gene (reference sequence), CDR1 corresponds to LNHDA and CDR2 to SQIVND. Between the V and J ends, shortened by 6 bases and 2 bases respectively, the junction contains 16 bases. The CDR3, cysteine through phenylalanine, is 15 amino acids long. The retained sequence is limited to the CDR3, 45 bases, with the frame set at the first base. The source material was PBMCs or T cells enriched from blood (not recorded which). The TCR sequence derives from a woman aged 40 to 50 who had recovered from COVID-19. This chain joins TRBV19 to TRBJ1-2, and TRBD1 may be the D gene, going by 6 matching bases. For the CDR3, the sequence is CASRGGGHANYGYTF. The base sequence is TGTGCCAGTAGAGGCGGGGGGCATGCGAACTATGGCTACACCTTC.